The source of this T cell receptor beta chain is a study of beta chain features in type 1 diabetes. Isolated RNA was reverse transcribed in full, so expressed TCRB transcripts were sequenced. The method was immunoSEQ multiplex PCR; TCRdb's version includes in-frame clones alone and lacks a portion of them. The top ten clones hold around 0.065% of a sample with around 430,000 clones, roughly 30% of them seen once. As to this clone: Its specificity is unknown.

Whole-study results and caveats: Within each of all four CD4+ subsets, Type 1 diabetes patients had TCRB CDR3s that were moderately but significantly shorter. Any PCR bias toward short templates would affect both groups alike.

Deletions cut 2 bases from V and 2 bases from J, with 11 bases between. The CDR3 totals 15 residues. The V gene's germline CDR1 is SGHVS and CDR2 FQNEAQ. Purity of each sorted population was above 95%. Specimen: naive CD4+ T cells from blood. This receptor was identified in a man between 18 and 29 years old in good health. The chain combines TRBV7-8 with TRBJ2-3, with D possibly matching TRBD2 (6 bases). CDR3 sequence (DNA): TGTGCCAGCAGCTTATCGTGGGAGGTCACAGATACGCAGTATTTT. Translation gives CASSLSWEVTDTQYF.